The present T cell receptor beta chain was sequenced within a study of blood T cell repertoires in COVID-19. Deletions cut 2 bases from V and 10 bases from J, with 18 bases between. The CDR3 totals 16 residues. Germline V gives CDR1 LNHNV, CDR2 YYDKDF (reference sequence). TCRdb's table, derived via immunoSEQ multiplex PCR, lists solely in-frame clones and lacks some. Of almost 55,000 clones listed, 75% to 90% are singletons. The TCR was taken from a human donor in a cohort sampled during active COVID-19. V is TRBV15 and J is TRBJ1-6; D is possibly TRBD1 (6 bases). The specimen was peripheral blood. The CDR3 DNA reads TGTGCCACCAGCAGAACTTACGCGGCAGGACAGTCACCCCTCCACTTT. The encoded protein is CATSRTYAAGQSPLHF.